These 24 T cell receptor beta chains originate from one sample sequenced in a study of human T cells and chemical hapten exposure. TCRdb re-analysed the RACE reads in MiXCR, keeping a single row per CDR3 protein. The sample contains roughly 88,000 distinct CDR3 sequences, 8% to 10% of which appear only once. Time point given: pre-sensitization, week 0. Treatment meaning: therapeutic diphenylcyclopropenone sensitization with weekly scalp DPC. Material: whole blood, obtained in connection with sensitization to the hapten diphenylcyclopropenone (DPC). These receptors were taken from a middle-aged woman with alopecia areata. Some clones in this sample may be carry-over from other donors' samples.

This chain links TRBV2 with TRBJ1-5, with 7 bases lining up with TRBD1. Germline trimming cut 4 bases from V and 0 bases from J; bases unmatched to any gene: 9. This CDR3 region has 17 residues. The V gene's germline CDR1 is SNHLY and CDR2 FYNNEI. CDR3 DNA: TGTGCCAGCAGTGCAGAGGGGGGACAGATTAGCAATCAGCCCCAGCATTTT. Translated: CASSAEGGQISNQPQHF.

The V and J genes are TRBV4-1 and TRBJ2-5; TRBD2 matches at 8 bases. V was pared by 3 bases and J by 2 bases, with 11 bases of the junction left unmatched. The CDR3 has 17 residues. Germline values: CDR1 MGHRA, CDR2 YSYEKL. The CDR3 spells CASSHPLGLASQETQYF. For the CDR3, the DNA is TGCGCCAGCAGCCACCCCCTTGGACTAGCCTCTCAAGAGACCCAGTACTTC.

This clonotype was picked up many times. The chain joins TRBV12-3 or TRBV12-4 to TRBJ2-7; 11 bases are shared with TRBD1. CDR3 length: 13 amino acids. V trimming: 6 bases; J trimming: 6 bases; junction bases outside the gene matches: 4. The CDR3 sequence is CASRDRGLLEQYF. The CDR3 DNA reads TGTGCCAGCAGGGACAGGGGGCTTCTCGAGCAGTACTTC.

Ten or more counts support this clonotype. The chain couples TRBV21-1 to TRBJ2-7; the table's D call of TRBD1 was not tested on the DNA. TRBV21-1 is listed as a pseudogene. The CDR3 has 21 amino acids. The CDR3 loop is CASSTTDRGRLAGALSYEQYF. DNA for the CDR3: TGTGCCAGCAGCACGACGGACAGGGGGCGGCTAGCGGGGGCCCTCTCCTACGAGCAGTACTTC.

This clonotype was detected only a few times. In DNA form, the CDR3 reads TGTGCCAGCAGTGCCTACAGGGGATCGGCCTATGGCTACACCTTC. Translation gives CASSAYRGSAYGYTF. The rearrangement links TRBV6-2 or TRBV6-3 to TRBJ1-2, with 7 bases identical to TRBD1. From germline, CDR1 is MNHEY and CDR2 SVGEGT. The J segment lost 4 bases and the V segment lost 5 bases, leaving 10 bases of the junction unmatched. CDR3 length: 15 amino acids.

This clonotype was observed many times. The chain is built from TRBV24-1 and TRBJ1-3, with D uncertain. Germline CDR1 is KGHDR and CDR2 is SFDVKD. Trimming shortened V by 7 bases and J by 4 bases, and 13 bases separated the two germline ends. The CDR3 covers 14 residues. The CDR3 DNA sequence: TGTGCCACCAGGCCGTCGGGGTCCGGAAACACCATATATTTT. Protein sequence: CATRPSGSGNTIYF.

Only a few counts were recorded for this clonotype. The chain joins TRBV29-1 to TRBJ2-4; 12 nucleotides align to TRBD2. J lost 0 bases, V lost 7 bases, and 13 bases had no gene match. Germline V lookup: CDR1 SQVTM, CDR2 ANQGSEA. CDR3 length: 18 residues. CDR3 DNA sequence: TGCAGCGCCTTACCGACTAGCGGGGGCCCACTAGCCAAAAACATTCAGTACTTC. Protein: CSALPTSGGPLAKNIQYF.

The J gene is TRBJ1-5, the V gene TRBV7-9; 11 bases are shared with TRBD1. Germline V lookup: CDR1 SEHNR, CDR2 FQNEAQ (reference sequence). The CDR3 contains 15 residues. The trim removed 5 bases at V and 6 bases at J, leaving 6 bases unmatched. The CDR3 sequence: CASSTGQGAGQPQHF. Written as DNA, the CDR3 is TGTGCCAGCAGCACCGGACAGGGGGCGGGTCAGCCCCAGCATTTT.

This clonotype was recorded many times. The genes are TRBV5-1 and TRBJ2-3; D possibly corresponds to TRBD2 (6 bases). Trimming removed 4 bases from V and 1 base from J, with 10 bases in between. This CDR3 has 14 amino acids. Germline V gene sequence: CDR1 SGHRS, CDR2 YFSETQ. CDR3: CASSAGGGTDTQYF. The CDR3, as DNA: TGCGCCAGCAGCGCAGGAGGGGGCACAGATACGCAGTATTTT.

This clonotype has more than one count but fewer than ten. This chain uses TRBV11-1 with TRBJ2-7; D is unresolved. Germline CDR1 is SGHAT and CDR2 is FQDESV (reference sequence). The ends were cut back, 4 bases at V and 3 bases at J, with 10 bases in the middle. The CDR3 has 13 amino acids. The CDR3 is CASSSHTNYEQYF. The CDR3 bases are TGTGCCAGCAGCTCTCACACTAACTACGAGCAGTACTTC. Using reference TRBV11-1 and TRBJ2-7 for the parts outside the CDR3, the full variable domain is EAEVAQSPRYKITEKSQAVAFWCDPISGHATLYWYRQILGQGPELLVQFQDESVVDDSQLPKDRFSAERLKGVDSTLKIQPAELGDSAMYLCASSSHTNYEQYFGPGTRLTVT.

To note about this clonotype: This may be a read error: a much more frequent sequence differs by one nucleotide. The CDR3 end shows no conserved phenylalanine or tryptophan, and so a read error is likely. The chain is built from TRBV6-2 or TRBV6-3 and TRBJ1-2; no clear D. Germline V CDR1 and CDR2: MNHEY, SVGEGT. This CDR3 region has 12 residues. The ends were cut back, 4 bases at V and 5 bases at J, with 8 bases in the middle. The CDR3 DNA reads as TGTGCCAGCAGTTCCGGCATTTATGGCTACACCTAC. It codes for CASSSGIYGYTY.

The chain uses TRBV9 and TRBJ2-2; D may be TRBD1 or TRBD2 (5 bases each). The V end lost 3 bases, the J end lost 3 bases, and 15 bases lay between the germline ends. CDR1 is SGDLS, CDR2 YYNGEE, per germline. This CDR3 is 16 amino acids long. This CDR3 reads CASSGGSVRDTGELFF. In DNA form, the CDR3 reads TGTGCCAGCAGCGGGGGGTCCGTGAGAGACACCGGGGAGCTGTTTTTT.

Remarks on this clonotype: A much larger clone is a single base away; this may be a read error. The J gene is TRBJ1-3, the V gene TRBV12-3 or TRBV12-4; possibly TRBD1 for D (6 bases). The CDR3 is 15 residues long. The CDR3 nucleotides are TGTGCCAACAGTCCCCCAAGGGACACTGGAAACACCATATATTTT. Translation gives CANSPPRDTGNTIYF.

This clonotype was counted ten times or more. The chain has TRBV10-2 and TRBJ2-3; D unclear. The CDR3 covers 12 residues. CDR1 and CDR2 from the germline V gene are WSHSY and SAAADI. The ends were cut back, 4 bases at V and 6 bases at J, with 8 bases in the middle. The CDR3 nucleotides read TGCGCCAGCAGTGGGGCATCGGATACGCAGTATTTT. Its protein product is CASSGASDTQYF.

V usage is TRBV15 and J usage is TRBJ2-4; D is ambiguous. V lost 8 bases and J 3 bases, leaving 29 bases between the germline ends. The CDR3 has 19 amino acids. Germline V gives CDR1 LNHNV, CDR2 YYDKDF (reference sequence). In nucleotides, the CDR3 is TGTGCCACCTCTACCCAAGGAAGACTCCAAGGTGATAGCAAAAACATTCAGTACTTC. As protein: CATSTQGRLQGDSKNIQYF.

This clonotype has a count of ten or more. Mismatch with germline at one junction end may stem from a read error. The CDR3: CASSLARTGGTGELFF. CDR3 bases: TGTGCTAGCAGCTTAGCGCGCACAGGGGGTACCGGGGAGCTGTTTTTT. The chain is built from TRBV7-7 and TRBJ2-2, with 8 bases aligning to TRBD1. Germline V CDR1 and CDR2: SSHAT, FNYEAQ (reference sequence). The CDR3 contains 16 residues.

This clonotype was seen only a few times. This rearrangement joins TRBV6-5 to TRBJ2-6; 10 positions agree with TRBD2. This CDR3 contains 18 residues. J gave up 1 base and V 0 bases, and 3 bases lay outside the gene matches. Germline V lookup: CDR1 MNHEY, CDR2 SVGAGI. The DNA of the CDR3 is TGTGCCAGCAGTTACTCCCTAGCGGGGGCATCTGGGGCCAACGTCCTGACTTTC. Translated, it gives CASSYSLAGASGANVLTF.

In this sample, this clonotype turned up many times. V and J are TRBV12-3 or TRBV12-4 and TRBJ1-6; D call uncertain. V shed 2 bases and J shed 10 bases, with 15 bases lying between them. This CDR3 contains 15 residues. As DNA, the CDR3 is TGTGCCAGCAGTTTATGGTCGGGGAGCGTCTCACCCCTCCACTTT. Its translation: CASSLWSGSVSPLHF.

V gene TRBV4-2 combines with J gene TRBJ2-1; D gene unclear. V dropped 2 bases and J dropped 8 bases, with 7 bases sitting between them. Germline V gene lookup returns CDR1 LGHNA and CDR2 YNFKEQ. The CDR3 loop spans 12 amino acids. The CDR3 region has the DNA TGTGCCAGCAGCCAAACGGGCGATGAGCAGTTCTTC. It yields the protein CASSQTGDEQFF.

The chain employs TRBV13 and TRBJ1-2; D gene unclear. Between the trimmed V and J ends, which lost 5 bases and 7 bases, there was a span of 14 bases. CDR1 PRHDT and CDR2 FYEKMQ come from the germline V gene (reference sequence). The CDR3 has 13 amino acids. CDR3 bases: TGTGCCAGCAGCACCGCCGTAACACCTGGCTACACCTTC. Translated, it gives CASSTAVTPGYTF.

Many counts were recorded for this clonotype. This rearrangement joins TRBV10-2 to TRBJ1-6; the match to TRBD1 covers 7 bases. Germline CDR1 reads WSHSY; CDR2 reads SAAADI. J was trimmed by 10 bases and V by 4 bases; bases with no gene match: 10. CDR3 length equals 15 residues. This chain's CDR3 is CASSAWTGVRSPLHF. The CDR3 DNA reads TGCGCCAGCAGTGCATGGACAGGAGTTCGGTCACCCCTCCACTTT.

There are a few counts of this clonotype. The CDR3 here is CATSRDSGGWQPQHF. The CDR3 DNA reads as TGTGCCACCAGCAGAGATAGCGGGGGCTGGCAGCCCCAGCATTTT. This rearrangement joins TRBV15 to TRBJ1-5, with D possibly being TRBD1 (6 bases). The germline V gene encodes CDR1 LNHNV and CDR2 YYDKDF (reference sequence). V lost 0 bases and J lost 7, with 13 bases in between. The CDR3 loop spans 15 amino acids.

At least ten counts were recorded for this clonotype. V gene TRBV3-1 combines with J gene TRBJ1-5, with D maybe TRBD1 (6 bases). V shed 4 bases and J shed 1 base, with 14 bases lying between them. CDR3 size: 16 residues. Germline CDR1 and CDR2: LGHDT and YNNKEL (reference sequence). CDR3 coding DNA: TGTGCCAGCAGCCCCAGCGGGGGGGCGAGCAATCAGCCCCAGCATTTT. This codes for CASSPSGGASNQPQHF.

Ten or more counts support this clonotype. The chain employs TRBV6-2 or TRBV6-3 and TRBJ2-1, with TRBD2 matching over 8 bases. Germline-derived CDR1 and CDR2 are MNHEY and SVGEGT. This CDR3 contains 14 residues. With V trimmed by 4 bases and J by 9 bases, 8 bases remained unmatched. CDR3 nucleotide sequence: TGTGCCAGCAGTTTGGGCGGGGGGCAGGGTGAGCAGTTCTTC. It codes for CASSLGGGQGEQFF.